This T cell receptor beta chain was profiled in a study of identical twins. General study findings and limits: Fewer insertions were carried by abundant cord blood beta clonotypes, but none was seen in memory repertoires. Findings came from cross-sectional statistics, without long-term follow-up of donors.

Regarding this clonotype: Its target is not known. The junction departs from germline at one end; a sequencing error may be responsible.

Unique molecular identifiers were present on the cDNA, and a universal primer site came from template switching. TCRdb ran MiXCR on the 5' RACE reads and lists one entry per CDR3 protein. The table has about 550,000 distinct CDR3 sequences, 20% to 25% seen once; the top ten hold approximately 0.5%. These data were likewise used in another study, on yellow fever vaccine responses in identical twins. From that report: Twins reportedly had a vaccine T cell response that seemed partly convergent, partly personalized.

This sequence was found in a woman between 18 and 30 years old in good health. Sequencing was done on a sample of CD4+ T cells sorted from blood.

The CDR3 sequence: CSARGSSGSRGEQYF. CDR3 bases: TGCAGTGCGAGAGGGTCTAGCGGGAGTCGTGGCGAGCAGTACTTC. The V gene is TRBV20-1, the J gene TRBJ2-7, with TRBD2 matching over 10 bases. CDR3 length: 15 amino acids. Germline values: CDR1 DFQATT, CDR2 SNEGSKA (reference sequence).